A single sample is the source of the 22 T cell receptor beta chains below, sequenced in a study of blood T cells in healthy people across ages. With a J-beta primer mix and a sample-barcoded 5' primer, a second PCR ran roughly 7 to 11 cycles. TCRdb fed the 5' RACE reads into MiXCR, producing one record per CDR3 protein. The sample yields 650,000 to 1,000,000 distinct CDR3 sequences, around 50% seen once. Sequenced sample: blood. Source of these receptors: a man older than 75 in good health.

V and J are TRBV28 and TRBJ2-7, with 8 positions matching TRBD1. CDR3 length equals 15 residues. Trimming at V came to 5 bases and at J to 5 bases, leaving 11 bases not matched to a gene. Germline values: CDR1 MDHEN, CDR2 SYDVKM. CDR3 protein: CASSPTGQGDHEQYF. As DNA, the CDR3 is TGTGCCAGCAGTCCAACCGGACAGGGAGACCACGAGCAGTACTTC.

This clonotype was seen a few times. V gene TRBV6-6 combines with J gene TRBJ2-7; 9 positions agree with TRBD1. Looked up from germline, CDR1 is MNHNY and CDR2 is SVGAGI (reference sequence). The V and J ends lost 0 bases and 5 bases, in that order; junction bases with no gene match: 5. CDR3 length: 15 residues. The CDR3 DNA is TGTGCCAGCAGTTACTCTAGGACAGGGGCCCACGAGCAGTACTTC. Amino acid sequence: CASSYSRTGAHEQYF.

This chain uses TRBV9 with TRBJ2-1, with 9 nucleotides matching TRBD2. Trimming took 2 bases from V and 5 from J; bases not matched to a gene: 14. Germline CDR1 SGDLS, CDR2 YYNGEE. This CDR3 is built from 18 residues. The CDR3 loop reads CASSVSTPTSGAHNEQFF. The CDR3 nucleotides are TGTGCCAGCAGCGTCAGTACCCCGACTAGCGGAGCTCACAATGAGCAGTTCTTC.

The J gene is TRBJ2-3, the V gene TRBV7-9, with D hard to call. The CDR3 loop spans 14 amino acids. The V gene's germline CDR1 is SEHNR and CDR2 FQNEAQ (reference sequence). V lost 3 bases and J lost 5, with 12 bases in between. The CDR3: CASSFRREGDTQYF. In nucleotides, the CDR3 is TGTGCCAGCAGCTTTCGGAGAGAAGGAGATACGCAGTATTTT.

CDR3 bases: TGTGCCAGCAGACCCTCGACAGGGTATGTTGAGAATCAGCCCCAGCATTTT. It is translated as CASRPSTGYVENQPQHF. The rearrangement links TRBV6-2 or TRBV6-3 to TRBJ1-5; the match to TRBD1 covers 7 bases. Looked up from germline, CDR1 is MNHEY and CDR2 is SVGEGT. The length of the CDR3 is 17 residues. V trimming: 6 bases; J trimming: 4 bases; junction bases outside the gene matches: 15.

A few counts support this clonotype. The CDR3 protein is CASSFSGRYTDTQYF. The CDR3 region has the DNA TGTGCCAGCAGCTTTAGCGGGAGGTACACAGATACGCAGTATTTT. V is TRBV5-6 and J is TRBJ2-3, with 10 bases lining up with TRBD2. Germline CDR1 reads SGHDT; CDR2 reads YYEEEE. With 2 bases clipped from V and 2 bases from J, the junction kept 2 bases outside the gene matches. This CDR3 region has 15 residues.

This clonotype has just a few counts. This chain links TRBV10-3 with TRBJ2-3, with a possible D match to TRBD2 (5 bases). Looked up from germline, CDR1 is ENHRY and CDR2 is SYGVKD. Trimming shortened V by 11 bases and J by 4 bases, and 25 bases separated the two germline ends. The CDR3 consists of 16 residues. CDR3 loop: CAGASWVQTGADTQYF. DNA of the CDR3: TGTGCCGGAGCCTCCTGGGTACAGACCGGGGCAGATACGCAGTATTTT.

DNA for the CDR3: TGCGCCAGCAGCTCTCAAGCGGGAGGCAGCACAGATACGCAGTATTTT. Translating it yields CASSSQAGGSTDTQYF. The genes are TRBV5-1 and TRBJ2-3, with 9 bases that match TRBD2. The J segment lost 0 bases and the V segment lost 3 bases, leaving 5 bases of the junction unmatched. Germline V gene lookup returns CDR1 SGHRS and CDR2 YFSETQ. CDR3 size: 16 residues.

CDR3 sequence: CSVPRGPSTDTQYF. As DNA, the CDR3 is TGCAGCGTCCCCAGGGGGCCTAGCACAGATACGCAGTATTTT. This sequence joins TRBV29-1 and TRBJ2-3, with 8 bases matching TRBD1. The junction had 5 bases not matched to a gene; V was cut back by 6 bases and J by 0 bases. Per germline, CDR1 SQVTM and CDR2 ANQGSEA. This CDR3 region has 14 residues.

This clonotype was counted between two and nine times. CDR3 DNA sequence: TGTGCCAGCTCACCACCGAAGTCCCACGAGACCCAGTACTTC. Its protein is CASSPPKSHETQYF. The chain has TRBV18 and TRBJ2-5; no reliable D call. V shed 0 bases and J shed 5 bases, with 10 bases lying between them. The CDR3 is 14 amino acids. Germline V CDR1 and CDR2: KGHSH, LQKENI.

This clonotype was counted only a few times. The chain is built from TRBV20-1 and TRBJ2-7, with TRBD1 matching 8 bases. The J segment lost 2 bases and the V segment lost 5 bases, leaving 5 bases of the junction unmatched. The CDR3 runs to 13 residues. The germline V gene encodes CDR1 DFQATT and CDR2 SNEGSKA (reference sequence). CDR3 sequence reads: CSAGRTGTYEQYF. CDR3 coding DNA: TGCAGTGCTGGTAGGACAGGGACCTACGAGCAGTACTTC.

This clonotype was counted a few times. J is TRBJ2-7 and V is TRBV6-5; either TRBD1 or TRBD2 may supply D (5 bases each). This CDR3 spans 15 amino acids. V gave up 7 bases and J gave up 0 bases, with 16 bases separating them. CDR1 is MNHEY and CDR2 is SVGAGI in the germline V gene. This CDR3 reads CASILRDPSSYEQYF. The CDR3 region has the DNA TGTGCCAGCATTCTCCGGGACCCTAGCTCCTACGAGCAGTACTTC.

This clonotype has only a few counts. The chain employs TRBV12-3 or TRBV12-4 and TRBJ1-5; 7 bases map to TRBD1. The CDR3 loop spans 16 amino acids. V shed 3 bases and J 2 bases; nucleotides not matched to a gene: 7. CDR3 region: CASSLQGGGRNQPQHF. The CDR3 nucleotides read TGTGCCAGCAGTTTGCAGGGGGGCGGTCGCAATCAGCCCCAGCATTTT.

In the case of this clonotype: Given a much more abundant clone one base away, this may be a read error. Since no conserved phenylalanine or tryptophan closes the CDR3, a read error is the likely cause. J is TRBJ2-5 and V is TRBV28, with D tentatively TRBD1 or TRBD2 (5 bases each). From germline, CDR1 is MDHEN and CDR2 SYDVKM. This CDR3 has 15 amino acids. The germline V and J ends were trimmed by 2 bases and 11 bases, with 21 bases remaining between them. CDR3 bases: TGTGCCAGCAGTTTAGCGTACTACGATGGCAGGGAGCAGTACATC. Protein sequence: CASSLAYYDGREQYI.

This chain links TRBV28 with TRBJ2-5, with 16 bases aligning to TRBD2. V trimming: 4 bases; J trimming: 5 bases; junction bases outside the gene matches: 4. CDR1 and CDR2 from the germline V gene are MDHEN and SYDVKM. The CDR3 runs 16 residues. The CDR3 DNA reads as TGTGCCAGCAGTTCCCAGGGACTAGCGGGGGGGGAGACCCAGTACTTC. Amino acid sequence: CASSSQGLAGGETQYF.

This clonotype was detected only a few times. This chain links TRBV20-1 with TRBJ2-7; the D gene is possibly TRBD2 (5 bases). This CDR3 has 12 amino acids. Germline CDR1 and CDR2: DFQATT and SNEGSKA (reference sequence). V lost 6 bases to trimming and J lost 3 bases, with 12 bases between them. In DNA form, the CDR3 reads TGCAGTGCCAAAGGAGGTTACTACGAGCAGTACTTC. It translates to CSAKGGYYEQYF.

V gene TRBV5-1 combines with J gene TRBJ2-7, with TRBD1 as a possible D gene (6 bases). This CDR3 contains 14 residues. Germline-derived CDR1 and CDR2 are SGHRS and YFSETQ. The V end lost 1 base, the J end lost 7 bases, and 15 bases lay between the germline ends. CDR3 coding DNA: TGCGCCAGCAGCTTGTCCCAGGGGTTCAATGAGCAGTACTTC. This sequence encodes CASSLSQGFNEQYF.

This chain joins TRBV7-3 and TRBJ2-1; weak D call: TRBD2 (6 bases). CDR1 is SGHTA, CDR2 FQGTGA, per germline. The CDR3 has 16 amino acids. Trimming pared 4 bases from V and 0 bases from J, leaving 13 bases between. Here the CDR3 reads CASSSSFGSSYNEQFF. CDR3 in DNA: TGTGCCAGCAGCTCTTCATTCGGGAGCTCCTACAATGAGCAGTTCTTC. Full variable domain (remainder filled in from reference TRBV7-3 and TRBJ2-1): GAGVSQTPSNKVTEKGKYVELRCDPISGHTALYWYRQSLGQGPEFLIYFQGTGAADDSGLPNDRFFAVRPEGSVSTLKIQRTERGDSAVYLCASSSSFGSSYNEQFFGPGTRLTVL.

A remark on this clonotype: Possible read error: a much larger clone is one base away. The gene calls are TRBV5-1 and TRBJ2-7, with 10 bases lining up with TRBD2. Germline V gene data show CDR1 as SGHRS and CDR2 as YFSETQ. This CDR3 is 15 amino acids long. Unmatched junction bases numbered 5, after V lost 4 bases and J lost 1 base. The CDR3 here is CASSAGLAASYEQYF. The CDR3 region has the DNA TGCGCCAGCAGCGCAGGACTAGCGGCTTCCTACGAGCAGTACTTC.

This rearrangement joins TRBV20-1 to TRBJ1-5, with 7 bases fitting TRBD1. Germline CDR1 DFQATT, CDR2 SNEGSKA (reference sequence). This CDR3 is 14 amino acids long. J lost 5 bases, V lost 6 bases, and 10 bases had no gene match. Here the CDR3 reads CSAQTGSMHQPQHF. In nucleotides, the CDR3 is TGCAGTGCCCAGACAGGGAGTATGCATCAGCCCCAGCATTTT.

This chain connects TRBV6-5 to TRBJ2-7; the match to TRBD2 covers 10 bases. Per germline, CDR1 MNHEY and CDR2 SVGAGI. The CDR3 contains 15 residues. V lost 2 bases to trimming and J lost 3 bases; unmatched junction nucleotides: 4. The CDR3 reads CASSYRPSGGYEQYF. CDR3 coding DNA: TGTGCCAGCAGTTACAGGCCTAGCGGGGGCTACGAGCAGTACTTC.

CDR3 amino acids: CASKGLAGGSRYEQYF. In nucleotides, the CDR3 is TGTGCCAGCAAGGGACTAGCGGGAGGGAGTCGCTACGAGCAGTACTTC. The rearrangement links TRBV11-3 to TRBJ2-7; 16 bases align to TRBD2. V dropped 7 bases and J dropped 3; count of bases not matched to a gene: 6. This CDR3 comprises 16 residues. Germline loops: CDR1 SGHNT, CDR2 YENEEA.